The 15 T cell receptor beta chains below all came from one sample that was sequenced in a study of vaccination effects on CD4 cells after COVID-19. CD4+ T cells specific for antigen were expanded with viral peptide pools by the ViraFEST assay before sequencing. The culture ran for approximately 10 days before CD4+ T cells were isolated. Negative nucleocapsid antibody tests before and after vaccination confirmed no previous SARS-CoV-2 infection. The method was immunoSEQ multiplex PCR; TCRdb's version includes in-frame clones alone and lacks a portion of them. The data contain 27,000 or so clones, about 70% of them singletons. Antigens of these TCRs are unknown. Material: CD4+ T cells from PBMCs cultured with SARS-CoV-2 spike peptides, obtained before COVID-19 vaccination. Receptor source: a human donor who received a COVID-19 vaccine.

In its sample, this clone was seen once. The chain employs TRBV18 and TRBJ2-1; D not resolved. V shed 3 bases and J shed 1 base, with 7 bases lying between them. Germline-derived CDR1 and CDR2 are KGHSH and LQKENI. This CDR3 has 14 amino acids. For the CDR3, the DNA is TGTGCCAGCTCACCCGCCGCGTCCTACAATGAGCAGTTCTTC. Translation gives CASSPAASYNEQFF.

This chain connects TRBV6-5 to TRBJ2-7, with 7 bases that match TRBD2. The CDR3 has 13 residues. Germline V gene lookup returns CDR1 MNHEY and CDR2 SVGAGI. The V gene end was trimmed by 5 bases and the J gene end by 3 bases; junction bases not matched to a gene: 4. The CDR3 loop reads CASSRTRGYEQYF. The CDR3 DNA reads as TGTGCCAGCAGTCGGACTAGGGGCTACGAGCAGTACTTC.

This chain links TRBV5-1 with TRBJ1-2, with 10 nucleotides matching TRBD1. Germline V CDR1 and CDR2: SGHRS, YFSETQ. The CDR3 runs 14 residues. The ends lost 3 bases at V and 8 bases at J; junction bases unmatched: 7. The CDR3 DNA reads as TGCGCCAGCAGCTCCGGGACAGGGGAGGTGGGCTACACCTTC. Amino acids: CASSSGTGEVGYTF.

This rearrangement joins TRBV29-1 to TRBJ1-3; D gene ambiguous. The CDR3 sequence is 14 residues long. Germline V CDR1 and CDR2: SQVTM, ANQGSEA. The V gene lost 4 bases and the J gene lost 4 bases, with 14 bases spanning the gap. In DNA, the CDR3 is TGCAGCGTTGCACCCACTGGACGGGGAAACACCATATATTTT. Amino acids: CSVAPTGRGNTIYF.

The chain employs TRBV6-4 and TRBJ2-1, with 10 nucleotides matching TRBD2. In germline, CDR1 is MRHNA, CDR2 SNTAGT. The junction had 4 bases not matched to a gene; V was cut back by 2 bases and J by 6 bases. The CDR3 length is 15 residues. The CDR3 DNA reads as TGTGCCAGCAGTGACCGGACTAGCGGACGCAATGAGCAGTTCTTC. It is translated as CASSDRTSGRNEQFF.

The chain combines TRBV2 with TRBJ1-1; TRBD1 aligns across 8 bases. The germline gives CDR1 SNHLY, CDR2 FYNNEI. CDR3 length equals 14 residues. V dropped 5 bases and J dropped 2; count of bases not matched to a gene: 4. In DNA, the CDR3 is TGTGCCAGCAGTTTACAGGGGGGAAACACTGAAGCTTTCTTT. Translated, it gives CASSLQGGNTEAFF.

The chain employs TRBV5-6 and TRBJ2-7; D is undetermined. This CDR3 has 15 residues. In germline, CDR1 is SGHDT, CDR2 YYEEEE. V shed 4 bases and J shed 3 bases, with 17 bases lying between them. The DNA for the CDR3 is TGTGCCAGCAGCCCCCCGAGTGGCTCCGTCTACGAGCAGTACTTC. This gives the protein CASSPPSGSVYEQYF.

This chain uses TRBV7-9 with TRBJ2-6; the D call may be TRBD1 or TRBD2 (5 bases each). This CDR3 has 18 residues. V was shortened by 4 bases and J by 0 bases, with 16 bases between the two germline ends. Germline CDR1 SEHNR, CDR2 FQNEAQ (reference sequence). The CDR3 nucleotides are TGTGCCAGCAGCTCCCGGGCAGGGACCGCCTCTGGGGCCAACGTCCTGACTTTC. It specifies CASSSRAGTASGANVLTF.

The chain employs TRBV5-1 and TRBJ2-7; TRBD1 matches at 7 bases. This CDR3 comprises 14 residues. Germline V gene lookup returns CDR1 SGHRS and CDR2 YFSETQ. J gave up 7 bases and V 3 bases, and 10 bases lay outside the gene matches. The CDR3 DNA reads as TGCGCCAGCAGCTGGCAACAGGGGTCTGGTGAGCAGTACTTC. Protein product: CASSWQQGSGEQYF.

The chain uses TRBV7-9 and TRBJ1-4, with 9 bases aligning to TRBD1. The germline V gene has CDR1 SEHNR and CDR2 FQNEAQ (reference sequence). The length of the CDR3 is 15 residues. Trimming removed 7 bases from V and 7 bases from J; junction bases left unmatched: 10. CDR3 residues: CASTLTGGVGEKLFF. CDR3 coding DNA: TGTGCCAGCACCCTAACAGGGGGCGTGGGTGAAAAACTGTTTTTT.

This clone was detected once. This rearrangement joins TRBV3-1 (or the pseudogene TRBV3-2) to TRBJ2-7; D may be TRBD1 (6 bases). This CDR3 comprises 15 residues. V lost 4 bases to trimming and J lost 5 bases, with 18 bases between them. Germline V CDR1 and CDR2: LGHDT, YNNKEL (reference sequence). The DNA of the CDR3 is TGTGCCAGCAGCCGGACTCCAGGGGCAGGAGACGAGCAGTACTTC. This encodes CASSRTPGAGDEQYF.

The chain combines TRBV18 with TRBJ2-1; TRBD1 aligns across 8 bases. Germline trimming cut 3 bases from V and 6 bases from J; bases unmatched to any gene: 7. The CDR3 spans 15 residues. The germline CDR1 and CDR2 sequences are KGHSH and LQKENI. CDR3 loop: CASSPVQQGGNEQFF. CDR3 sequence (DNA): TGTGCCAGCTCACCGGTGCAACAGGGGGGCAATGAGCAGTTCTTC. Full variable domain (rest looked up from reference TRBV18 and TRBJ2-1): NAGVMQNPRHLVRRRGQEARLRCSPMKGHSHVYWYRQLPEEGLKFMVYLQKENIIDESGMPKERFSAEFPKEGPSILRIQQVVRGDSAAYFCASSPVQQGGNEQFFGPGTRLTVL.

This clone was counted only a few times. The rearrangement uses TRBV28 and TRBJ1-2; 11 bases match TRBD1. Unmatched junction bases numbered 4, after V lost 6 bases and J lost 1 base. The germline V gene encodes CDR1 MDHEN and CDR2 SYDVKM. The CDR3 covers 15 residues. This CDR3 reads CASRGTGGVNYGYTF. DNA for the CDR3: TGTGCCAGCAGGGGGACAGGGGGTGTTAACTATGGCTACACCTTC.

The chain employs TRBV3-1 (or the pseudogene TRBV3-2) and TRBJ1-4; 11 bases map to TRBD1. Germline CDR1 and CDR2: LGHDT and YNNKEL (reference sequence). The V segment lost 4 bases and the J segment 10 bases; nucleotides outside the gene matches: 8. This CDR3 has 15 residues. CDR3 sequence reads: CASSPDLGTGGKLFF. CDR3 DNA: TGTGCCAGCAGCCCCGACCTCGGGACAGGGGGAAAACTGTTTTTT.

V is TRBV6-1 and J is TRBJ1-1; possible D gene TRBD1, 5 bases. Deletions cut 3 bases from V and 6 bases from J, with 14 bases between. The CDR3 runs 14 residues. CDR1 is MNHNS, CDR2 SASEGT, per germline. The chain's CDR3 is CASSESGREAEAFF. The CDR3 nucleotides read TGTGCCAGCAGTGAGTCAGGGAGAGAAGCTGAAGCTTTCTTT.